Presented here are 21 T cell receptor beta chains from one specimen sequenced in a study of OX40 agonist ivuxolimab in advanced cancers. To prepare the library, the immunoSEQ multiplex PCR assay was applied. TCRdb holds this immuneACCESS table with in-frame rearrangements only. Some clones are missing; in checked studies, unresolved V genes explain under half, and the rest has no known cause. The sample table lists 55,000 to 75,000 clones, 92% of them with a count of one. Of the sample, 25% falls within the top ten clones. The source material was CD4+ or CD8+ T cells sorted from blood, sampled in a trial of the OX40 agonist ivuxolimab. The receptors were sampled from an adult with an advanced solid tumor such as melanoma, head and neck, liver or kidney cancer.

The rearrangement joins TRBV6-1 to TRBJ2-1; maybe TRBD1 (6 bases). The V and J ends lost 7 bases and 7 bases respectively, with 17 bases between them. Germline loops: CDR1 MNHNS, CDR2 SASEGT. The CDR3 totals 14 residues. The CDR3 protein is CASTSDRRGNEQFF. CDR3 sequence (DNA): TGTGCCAGCACCTCGGACCGAAGGGGGAATGAGCAGTTCTTC.

The V gene is TRBV5-1, the J gene TRBJ2-3; 11 bases map to TRBD2. The V gene end was trimmed by 6 bases and the J gene end by 4 bases; junction bases not matched to a gene: 4. Germline loops: CDR1 SGHRS, CDR2 YFSETQ. There are 14 residues in the CDR3. CDR3 protein: CASIAGGPPDTQYF. DNA for the CDR3: TGCGCCAGCATAGCGGGAGGGCCTCCAGATACGCAGTATTTT.

Note on this clone: This sample includes further DNA sequences coding for the same CDR3. The rearrangement links TRBV5-6 to TRBJ2-7, with 9 nucleotides matching TRBD1. V lost 3 bases, J lost 1 base, and 5 bases stayed unmatched. This CDR3 region has 15 residues. Germline values: CDR1 SGHDT, CDR2 YYEEEE. CDR3 nucleotide sequence: TGTGCCAGCAGCTCTGAAGGACAGGGGTCCTACGAGCAGTACTTC. Translated, it gives CASSSEGQGSYEQYF.

The chain links TRBV5-1 to TRBJ2-1; 8 nucleotides line up with TRBD1. The J segment lost 8 bases and the V segment lost 8 bases, leaving 15 bases of the junction unmatched. CDR1 and CDR2 from the germline V gene are SGHRS and YFSETQ. This CDR3 is built from 15 residues. The chain's CDR3 is CASQTGTGWEYEQFF. The CDR3 region has the DNA TGCGCCAGTCAAACGGGGACAGGCTGGGAGTATGAGCAGTTCTTC.

This chain connects TRBV5-1 to TRBJ2-2; 9 bases fit TRBD2. J lost 6 bases, V lost 0 bases, and 3 bases had no gene match. Germline V CDR1 and CDR2: SGHRS, YFSETQ. CDR3 length equals 15 residues. This CDR3 reads CASSLVLAGPGELFF. The CDR3 DNA reads as TGCGCCAGCAGCTTGGTGCTAGCGGGACCCGGGGAGCTGTTTTTT.

The chain uses TRBV5-3 and TRBJ1-4; unclear D gene. TRBV5-3 is an ORF for which the function is uncertain. V dropped 5 bases and J dropped 6 bases, with 11 bases sitting between them. CDR3 length equals 13 residues. The CDR3 nucleotides read TGTGCCAGAAGTCTGCGGTCGGATGAAAAACTGTTTTTT. Amino acid sequence: CARSLRSDEKLFF.

The chain joins TRBV27 to TRBJ2-2, with D hard to call. Trimming removed 8 bases from V and 7 bases from J, with 11 bases in between. The CDR3 is 12 amino acids. CDR1 MNHEY and CDR2 SMNVEV come from the germline V gene (reference sequence). The CDR3 nucleotides read TGTGCCAGCGGCTGGGGAAACGGGGAGCTGTTTTTT. This gives the protein CASGWGNGELFF.

The rearrangement links TRBV5-5 to TRBJ2-1; maybe TRBD2 (5 bases). CDR1 SGHKS and CDR2 YYEKEE come from the germline V gene (reference sequence). The CDR3 runs 13 residues. V was cut by 0 bases and J by 8 bases, with 9 bases left in between. CDR3 DNA: TGTGCCAGCAGCTTGGCGGGGTCCCATGAGCAGTTCTTC. Protein: CASSLAGSHEQFF.

This clone is a singleton in its sample. This chain links TRBV27 with TRBJ1-5; D is ambiguous. The germline CDR1 and CDR2 sequences are MNHEY and SMNVEV (reference sequence). This CDR3 comprises 15 residues. V lost 6 bases and J lost 0, with 12 bases in between. Here the CDR3 DNA reads TGTGCCAGCAGCAAGGGTCCGTATAGCAATCAGCCCCAGCATTTT. It codes for CASSKGPYSNQPQHF.

The chain couples TRBV9 to TRBJ2-2; the match to TRBD2 covers 11 bases. CDR3 size: 15 residues. Looked up from germline, CDR1 is SGDLS and CDR2 is YYNGEE. V was pared by 6 bases and J by 4 bases, with 5 bases of the junction left unmatched. CDR3 protein: CASTPLAGGTGELFF. The CDR3 coding sequence is TGTGCCAGCACCCCCCTAGCGGGAGGCACCGGGGAGCTGTTTTTT.

The chain has TRBV11-2 and TRBJ2-7; TRBD2 matches 8 bases. The CDR3 consists of 15 residues. The junction had 13 bases not matched to a gene; V was cut back by 5 bases and J by 7 bases. The germline V gene encodes CDR1 SGHAT and CDR2 FQNNGV. The CDR3 DNA reads TGTGCCAGCAGCCCGAAAGACCGACCGGGGGGGGAGCAGTACTTC. It is translated as CASSPKDRPGGEQYF. Full variable domain (remainder filled in from reference TRBV11-2 and TRBJ2-7): EAGVAQSPRYKIIEKRQSVAFWCNPISGHATLYWYQQILGQGPKLLIQFQNNGVVDDSQLPKDRFSAERLKGVDSTLKIQPAKLEDSAVYLCASSPKDRPGGEQYFGPGTRLTVT.

The chain joins TRBV4-2 to TRBJ2-7, with 11 bases lining up with TRBD2. The length of the CDR3 is 16 residues. V lost 0 bases to trimming and J lost 2 bases; unmatched junction nucleotides: 3. The germline V gene has CDR1 LGHNA and CDR2 YNFKEQ. CDR3 amino acids: CASSQELAGGPYEQYF. CDR3 nucleotides: TGTGCCAGCAGCCAAGAGCTAGCGGGAGGACCCTACGAGCAGTACTTC.

The gene calls are TRBV28 and TRBJ1-3; no firm D call. The CDR3 runs to 12 residues. Germline CDR1 and CDR2: MDHEN and SYDVKM. Trimming stripped 4 bases from V and 4 bases from J, with 5 bases between. Here the CDR3 DNA reads TGTGCCAGCAGTTCTGGAGGAAACACCATATATTTT. It codes for CASSSGGNTIYF. The full variable domain, in which reference TRBV28 and TRBJ1-3 provide the parts outside the CDR3, is DVKVTQSSRYLVKRTGEKVFLECVQDMDHENMFWYRQDPGLGLRLIYFSYDVKMKEKGDIPEGYSVSREKKERFSLILESASTNQTSMYLCASSSGGNTIYFGEGSWLTVV.

J is TRBJ2-5 and V is TRBV7-9; possible D gene TRBD2, 5 bases. Germline V gene lookup returns CDR1 SEHNR and CDR2 FQNEAQ (reference sequence). CDR3 length: 15 amino acids. V was clipped by 5 bases and J by 3 bases, with 16 bases between them. The CDR3 DNA reads as TGTGCCAGCAGCGACTTCTTCGGGAAGGAAGAGACCCAGTACTTC. Translation gives CASSDFFGKEETQYF.

The V gene is TRBV4-3, the J gene TRBJ2-7, with TRBD1 matching 7 bases. This CDR3 region has 16 residues. J was trimmed by 1 base and V by 0 bases; bases with no gene match: 6. Germline values: CDR1 LGHNA, CDR2 YSLEER. The CDR3 reads CASSQDPLTGSYEQYF. In DNA form, the CDR3 reads TGCGCCAGCAGCCAAGATCCTCTGACAGGGTCCTACGAGCAGTACTTC.

The chain links TRBV18 to TRBJ2-1, with 9 bases that match TRBD2. Germline CDR1 is KGHSH and CDR2 is LQKENI. With 3 bases clipped from V and 5 bases from J, the junction kept 11 bases outside the gene matches. The CDR3 totals 17 residues. The CDR3 sequence is CASSPSTGTSLNNEQFF. The CDR3 DNA reads as TGTGCCAGCTCACCTTCCACCGGGACTAGCCTTAACAATGAGCAGTTCTTC.

About this clone itself: Other DNA sequences of this sample code for an identical CDR3. The chain employs TRBV19 and TRBJ2-1; possibly TRBD2 for D (6 bases). The CDR3 sequence is 13 residues long. Trimming removed 9 bases from V and 6 bases from J, with 15 bases in between. Germline assignment: CDR1 LNHDA and CDR2 SQIVND (reference sequence). CDR3 DNA: TGTGCCAGCAGTCAGACGGGGGTCAATGAGCAGTTCTTC. Amino acid sequence: CASSQTGVNEQFF.

This chain links TRBV6-1 with TRBJ2-7, with D unresolved. From germline, CDR1 is MNHNS and CDR2 SASEGT. This CDR3 comprises 13 residues. The germline V and J ends were trimmed by 9 bases and 0 bases, with 12 bases remaining between them. Written as DNA, the CDR3 is TGTGCCAGTGCTTGGGCACTCTCCTACGAGCAGTACTTC. This gives the protein CASAWALSYEQYF.

The genes are TRBV10-1 and TRBJ2-1; D not certain. CDR1 is WNHNN and CDR2 is SYGVQD in the germline V gene (reference sequence). Trimming shortened V by 4 bases and J by 0 bases, and 13 bases separated the two germline ends. This CDR3 comprises 16 residues. CDR3 nucleotide sequence: TGCGCCAGCAGTGCCTTTGGGGAAAGCTCCTACAATGAGCAGTTCTTC. It translates to CASSAFGESSYNEQFF.

The rearrangement links TRBV28 to TRBJ2-7; maybe TRBD1 (6 bases). This CDR3 region has 13 residues. V lost 8 bases to trimming and J lost 1 base, with 12 bases between them. Germline V CDR1 and CDR2: MDHEN, SYDVKM. Here the CDR3 DNA reads TGTGCCAGCGGCCTACAGGGATCCTACGAGCAGTACTTC. Translating gives CASGLQGSYEQYF.

A remark on this clone: Other DNA variants within this sample encode the same CDR3. V and J are TRBV28 and TRBJ2-7, with 10 bases that match TRBD1. Unmatched junction bases numbered 4, after V lost 5 bases and J lost 3 bases. The CDR3 is made up of 14 amino acids. Germline V gene lookup returns CDR1 MDHEN and CDR2 SYDVKM. CDR3 region: CASSPRDRGYEQYF. The DNA of the CDR3 is TGTGCCAGCAGTCCCCGGGACAGGGGCTACGAGCAGTACTTC.